This record concerns one T cell receptor beta chain sequence. Antigen unknown. This entry belongs to a study of human T cells and chemical hapten exposure. Broader study findings: Versus controls, expanded TCRs had significantly more large CDR3 similarity clusters.

The V and J ends lost 0 bases and 6 bases, in that order; junction bases with no gene match: 3. CDR1 and CDR2 (germline): LGHNA, YNFKEQ. This CDR3 contains 16 residues. Indicated time point: pre-sensitization, week 0. Regarding treatment: therapeutic diphenylcyclopropenone sensitization with weekly scalp DPC. Source study methods: There were a median of approximately 88,000 TCRs per sample, with a range from roughly 23,224 to 750,000. TCRdb reanalysed the RACE reads using MiXCR and keeps one entry per CDR3 protein. TCRdb's processing, not the authors' own work, is the source of the V and J calls. This sample has tens of thousands of distinct CDR3 sequences, with 6.7% found just once.

The specimen comprised whole blood, sampled in connection with sensitization to the hapten diphenylcyclopropenone (DPC). The TCR sequence derives from a woman aged 30 to 39 with alopecia areata. Some clones in this sample may be carry-over from other donors' samples. The rearrangement joins TRBV4-2 to TRBJ2-1, with TRBD2 identical over 12 bases. This CDR3 is CASSQETSGGINEQFF. The CDR3 DNA reads TGTGCCAGCAGCCAAGAGACTAGCGGGGGTATCAATGAGCAGTTCTTC.